These T cell receptor beta chains were read from a single sample in a study of cytomegalovirus exposure and HLA in healthy donors. Measured with immunoSEQ multiplex PCR; TCRdb has only the in-frame clones, and not every one. The sample carries some 220,000 clones, 80% to 90% recorded once. The sequencing sample was made of PBMCs. The receptors originated from a girl aged 2-15 years in good health and CMV-seronegative. Both conserved end residues are part of each CDR3. A D gene is named only where the DNA matches it firmly. Clone size is stated in some rows and not others, as once, few, many or a class when expanded.

J gene | V gene | D gene | CDR3 length | clone size | CDR3 DNA | CDR3 protein
TRBJ2-7 | TRBV7-6 | TRBD2 | 18 | few | TGTGCCAGCAGCTTAGCACCGCCGGGACTAAGCAAAGTCTACGAGCAGTACTTC | CASSLAPPGLSKVYEQYF
TRBJ1-4 | TRBV27 | NA | 14 | few | TGTGCCAGCAGTTTAAGAGGGTTAAATGAAAAACTGTTTTTT | CASSLRGLNEKLFF
TRBJ2-7 | TRBV9 | TRBD2 | 16 | NA | TGTGCCAGCAGCTCCTTAGCGGGAGGGCCCGCCTACGAGCAGTACTTC | CASSSLAGGPAYEQYF
TRBJ2-1 | TRBV5-1 | NA | 14 | NA | TGCGCCAGCAGCGTACAAAGCTCCTACAATGAGCAGTTCTTC | CASSVQSSYNEQFF
TRBJ1-5 | TRBV6-5 | TRBD1 | 15 | NA | TGTGCCAGCAGTTCCCGGACAGGGGTGAATCAGCCCCAGCATTTT | CASSSRTGVNQPQHF
TRBJ2-3 | TRBV5-1 | TRBD2 | 17 | NA | TGCGCCAGCAGCGCCGGACTAGCGGGGCTTCGCACAGATACGCAGTATTTT | CASSAGLAGLRTDTQYF
TRBJ2-1 | TRBV7-9 | TRBD1 | 14 | once | TGTGCCAGCAGCCCCCGGACAGGGAGGAATGAGCAGTTCTTC | CASSPRTGRNEQFF
TRBJ1-4 | TRBV7-9 | NA | 14 | NA | TGTGCCAGCAGCTTACTATCCCGGGATCAAAAACTGTTTTTT | CASSLLSRDQKLFF
TRBJ2-1 | TRBV5-1 | TRBD2 | 16 | NA | TGCGCCAGCAGCTTGGCCGGTGCGGGAGAGTGGGATGAGCAGTTCTTC | CASSLAGAGEWDEQFF
TRBJ2-3 | TRBV11-2 | NA | 17 | once | TGTGCCAGCAGCTTAAAGGCGGGCGGGCTGAGCACAGATACGCAGTATTTT | CASSLKAGGLSTDTQYF
TRBJ1-1 | TRBV30 | NA | 12 | NA | TGTGCCTGGACCTGGGGGGGCACTGAAGCTTTCTTT | CAWTWGGTEAFF
TRBJ2-7 | TRBV5-1 | TRBD2 | 13 | NA | TGCGCCAGCACCCTAGCGGGAATAGACGAGCAGTACTTC | CASTLAGIDEQYF
TRBJ2-7 | TRBV7-9 | TRBD2 | 15 | NA | TGTGCCAGCAGCTTACGCGGGGGGGGTACGATCGAGCAGTACTTC | CASSLRGGGTIEQYF
TRBJ1-4 | TRBV6-1 | NA | 14 | NA | TGTGCCAGCGAGTTCGGGGGAACTAATGAAAAACTGTTTTTT | CASEFGGTNEKLFF
TRBJ1-2 | TRBV18 | NA | 15 | NA | TGTGCCAGCTCACCCCAAGAGTGGACAGCCTATGGCTACACCTTC | CASSPQEWTAYGYTF
TRBJ2-7 | TRBV2 | TRBD1 | 14 | NA | TGTGCCAGCAGTGATCGGACAGGGATCAACGAGCAGTACTTC | CASSDRTGINEQYF
TRBJ2-7 | TRBV6-5 | TRBD2 | 15 | NA | TGTGCCAGCAGTTATGACCGGGACTACTCCTACGAGCAGTACTTC | CASSYDRDYSYEQYF
TRBJ1-1 | TRBV5-4 | NA | 16 | NA | TGTGCCAGCAGCCTATCGGCGGCTGGGGGGTATACTGAAGCTTTCTTT | CASSLSAAGGYTEAFF
TRBJ2-1 | TRBV6-6 | NA | 14 | NA | TGTGCCAGCAGTTACAGGGGGGGGGACGGTGAGCAGTTCTTC | CASSYRGGDGEQFF
TRBJ1-5 | TRBV2 | TRBD1 | 15 | NA | TGTGCCAGCAGGTGGGACAGGGACTCCAATCAGCCCCAGCATTTT | CASRWDRDSNQPQHF